This is a list of T cell receptor beta chains from one sample in a study of blood T cell repertoires in COVID-19. The assay was immunoSEQ multiplex PCR, and TCRdb's table has in-frame clones only and misses some. The profile shows 150,000 to 200,000 clones, around nine tenths of them singletons. What was sequenced was peripheral blood. Receptors originate from a human donor in a cohort sampled during active COVID-19. Both conserved end residues are part of each CDR3. The D gene is left open where the match is weak. Expanded clones get a size class; other rows say once, few or many, or leave the size out.

j_gene: TRBJ2-7
v_gene: TRBV18
abundance: NA
d_gene: NA
CDR3nt: TGTGCCAGCTCACCAAGATCCGGGGTCGAGCAGTACTTC
CDR3aa: CASSPRSGVEQYF

j_gene: TRBJ1-2
v_gene: TRBV7-2
abundance: NA
d_gene: NA
CDR3nt: TGTGCCAGCAGCCCCCCCCAGCGCCAGTCTCTTGGCTACACCTTC
CDR3aa: CASSPPQRQSLGYTF

j_gene: TRBJ2-7
v_gene: TRBV9
abundance: few
d_gene: TRBD1
CDR3nt: TGTGCCAGCAGCGTTAGCGACAGGGACGAGCAGTACTTC
CDR3aa: CASSVSDRDEQYF

j_gene: TRBJ2-5
v_gene: TRBV2
abundance: NA
d_gene: NA
CDR3nt: TGTGCCAGCAGTGAGGAGGGGCAAGAGACCCAGTACTTC
CDR3aa: CASSEEGQETQYF

j_gene: TRBJ1-4
v_gene: TRBV9
abundance: NA
d_gene: TRBD1
CDR3nt: TGTGCCAGCAGCGTAGTGGAGGGGGCGGCTAATGAAAAACTGTTTTTT
CDR3aa: CASSVVEGAANEKLFF

j_gene: TRBJ1-1
v_gene: TRBV12-5
abundance: NA
d_gene: NA
CDR3nt: TGTGCTAGTGGTTTGTCCTCGGGTGAAGCTTTCTTT
CDR3aa: CASGLSSGEAFF

j_gene: TRBJ1-3
v_gene: TRBV28
abundance: NA
d_gene: TRBD1
CDR3nt: TGTGCCAGCAGTTTATCAGGGGGAATGGGGCCCACCATATATTTT
CDR3aa: CASSLSGGMGPTIYF

j_gene: TRBJ2-1
v_gene: TRBV4-2
abundance: NA
d_gene: TRBD1
CDR3nt: TGTGCCAGCAGCCAAGTTGGTGGCCAGGGGGCCAATGAGCAGTTCTTC
CDR3aa: CASSQVGGQGANEQFF

j_gene: TRBJ1-6
v_gene: TRBV7-9
abundance: few
d_gene: TRBD1
CDR3nt: TGTGCCAGCAGCTTACCGGGACAGTCACCCCTCCACTTT
CDR3aa: CASSLPGQSPLHF

j_gene: TRBJ1-4
v_gene: TRBV28
abundance: NA
d_gene: NA
CDR3nt: TGTGCCAGCAGTTTAACTGGGCAGGGAGGTGAAAAACTGTTTTTT
CDR3aa: CASSLTGQGGEKLFF

j_gene: TRBJ1-2
v_gene: TRBV7-2
abundance: NA
d_gene: NA
CDR3nt: TGTGCCAGCAGCATCAGGACAGCTAACTATGGCTACACCTTC
CDR3aa: CASSIRTANYGYTF

j_gene: TRBJ1-4
v_gene: TRBV18
abundance: NA
d_gene: NA
CDR3nt: TGTGCCAGCTCACCTGAGGGGGTGACTAATGAAAAACTGTTTTTT
CDR3aa: CASSPEGVTNEKLFF

j_gene: TRBJ1-6
v_gene: TRBV28
abundance: NA
d_gene: TRBD1
CDR3nt: TGTGCCAGCAGCTCCCCCGACTCCCGGGACAGGGCTGATTCACCCCTCCACTTT
CDR3aa: CASSSPDSRDRADSPLHF

j_gene: TRBJ1-4
v_gene: TRBV28
abundance: NA
d_gene: TRBD1
CDR3nt: TGTGCCAGCAGCCCGGGACAGGCGGTTAATGAAAAACTGTTTTTT
CDR3aa: CASSPGQAVNEKLFF

j_gene: TRBJ2-1
v_gene: TRBV20-1
abundance: NA
d_gene: TRBD2
CDR3nt: TGCAGTGCTAGTTACCCCTTGCGGGGGGGCTACAATGAGCAGTTCTTC
CDR3aa: CSASYPLRGGYNEQFF

j_gene: TRBJ1-6
v_gene: TRBV6-5
abundance: once
d_gene: TRBD1
CDR3nt: TGTGCCAGCGGGTCACAGGGGACGGGAAATTCACCCCTCCACTTT
CDR3aa: CASGSQGTGNSPLHF

j_gene: TRBJ2-2
v_gene: TRBV7-9
abundance: few
d_gene: TRBD1
CDR3nt: TGTGCCAGCAGCCAGCCGGGGACAGGCCACACCGGGGAGCTGTTTTTT
CDR3aa: CASSQPGTGHTGELFF

j_gene: TRBJ2-7
v_gene: TRBV9
abundance: NA
d_gene: NA
CDR3nt: TGTGCCAGCGGGGAGGCGCGGCAGTACTTC
CDR3aa: CASGEARQYF

j_gene: TRBJ1-1
v_gene: TRBV23-1
abundance: NA
d_gene: NA
CDR3nt: TGCGCCAGCAGCTCCATCCGAGGGGGTGGAACTGAAGCTTTCTTT
CDR3aa: CASSSIRGGGTEAFF

j_gene: TRBJ2-5
v_gene: TRBV9
abundance: once
d_gene: TRBD2
CDR3nt: TGTGCCAGCAGCCCCCGCCGGACTAGCGGGTTGGAGACCCAGTACTTC
CDR3aa: CASSPRRTSGLETQYF

j_gene: TRBJ2-3
v_gene: TRBV5-1
abundance: NA
d_gene: TRBD2
CDR3nt: TGCGCCAGCAGCTTGGCGGCTAGCGGGGTCACAGATACGCAGTATTTT
CDR3aa: CASSLAASGVTDTQYF

j_gene: TRBJ2-7
v_gene: TRBV2
abundance: NA
d_gene: NA
CDR3nt: TGTGCCAGCAGTGCCACCCACACCCGCTCCTACGAGCAGTACTTC
CDR3aa: CASSATHTRSYEQYF

j_gene: TRBJ2-5
v_gene: TRBV6-5
abundance: once
d_gene: NA
CDR3nt: TGTGCCAGCAGTTACGGGCAGGGGCTTGGTGAGACCCAGTACTTC
CDR3aa: CASSYGQGLGETQYF

j_gene: TRBJ2-1
v_gene: TRBV28
abundance: NA
d_gene: TRBD2
CDR3nt: TGTGCCAGCAGTGTGGGACTAGCGGGCTTTGAGCAGTTCTTC
CDR3aa: CASSVGLAGFEQFF

j_gene: TRBJ2-1
v_gene: TRBV7-2
abundance: NA
d_gene: TRBD2
CDR3nt: TGTGCCAGCAGCCTTACCGTGGGACTAGCGGGCAATGAGCAGTTCTTC
CDR3aa: CASSLTVGLAGNEQFF

j_gene: TRBJ2-7
v_gene: TRBV6-5
abundance: once
d_gene: TRBD2
CDR3nt: TGTGCCAGCAGTCAACTAGCGGGAGAATTCAGCGAGCAGTACTTC
CDR3aa: CASSQLAGEFSEQYF

j_gene: TRBJ2-7
v_gene: TRBV5-6
abundance: NA
d_gene: NA
CDR3nt: TGTGCCAGCAGCTTGGACCGGGGGTCTGGCGAGCAGTACTTC
CDR3aa: CASSLDRGSGEQYF

j_gene: TRBJ1-1
v_gene: TRBV13
abundance: NA
d_gene: NA
CDR3nt: TGTGCCACTAGTGGGGGGGTGAACACTGAAGCTTTCTTT
CDR3aa: CATSGGVNTEAFF

j_gene: TRBJ2-7
v_gene: TRBV2
abundance: NA
d_gene: NA
CDR3nt: TGTGCCAGCAGTTCCCTCTACGAGCAGTACTTC
CDR3aa: CASSSLYEQYF

j_gene: TRBJ2-3
v_gene: TRBV9
abundance: few
d_gene: NA
CDR3nt: TGTGCCAGCAGCGTAGACGGGAGCACAGATACGCAGTATTTT
CDR3aa: CASSVDGSTDTQYF